This entry features one T cell receptor beta chain sequence. Antigen unknown. This sample was taken from a study of cytomegalovirus exposure and HLA in healthy donors. Study conclusions and caveats: A missense variant in DCLRE1C was later tied to TCR beta V- and J-gene trimming. Being productive about 87% or about 30% of the time was typical of most TCR beta V segments in an earlier analysis.

Use of 60 Vbeta and 13 Jbeta primers characterized the PCR. TCRdb keeps only in-frame clones here, not all; method: immunoSEQ multiplex PCR. In the table there are around 190,000 clones, around 79% of which are singletons. Sequenced material: PBMCs. This clonotype originated in a woman between 18 and 29 years old in good health and CMV-seronegative.

The chain's CDR3 is CASSTRDRAVEQYF. CDR3 nucleotides: TGTGCCAGCAGTACCCGGGACAGGGCGGTCGAGCAGTACTTC. This chain joins TRBV6-5 and TRBJ2-7, with 9 positions matching TRBD1. Trimming took 5 bases from V and 6 from J; bases not matched to a gene: 8. The CDR3 runs to 14 residues. Germline V gene lookup returns CDR1 MNHEY and CDR2 SVGAGI.